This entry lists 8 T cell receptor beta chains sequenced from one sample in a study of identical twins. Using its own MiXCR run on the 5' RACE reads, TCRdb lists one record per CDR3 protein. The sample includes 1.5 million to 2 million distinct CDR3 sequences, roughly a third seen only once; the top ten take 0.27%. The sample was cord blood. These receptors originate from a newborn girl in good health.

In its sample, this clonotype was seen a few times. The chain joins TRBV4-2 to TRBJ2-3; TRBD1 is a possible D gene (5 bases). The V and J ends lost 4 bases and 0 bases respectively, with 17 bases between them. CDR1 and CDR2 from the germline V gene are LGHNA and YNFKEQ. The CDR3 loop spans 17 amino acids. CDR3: CASSLPPTATSTDTQYF. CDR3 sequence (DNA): TGTGCCAGCAGCCTCCCCCCGACAGCGACCAGCACAGATACGCAGTATTTT.

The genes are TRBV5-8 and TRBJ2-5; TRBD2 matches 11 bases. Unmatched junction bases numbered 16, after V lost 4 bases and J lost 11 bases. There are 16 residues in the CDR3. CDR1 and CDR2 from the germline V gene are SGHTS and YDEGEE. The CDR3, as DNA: TGTGCCAGCAGCCCTATCCTAGCGGGGGGTGCGAATGAGCAGTACTTC. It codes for CASSPILAGGANEQYF. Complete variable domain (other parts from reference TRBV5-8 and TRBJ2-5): EAGVTQSPTHLIKTRGQQATLRCSPISGHTSVYWYQQALGLGLQFLLWYDEGEERNRGNFPPRFSGRQFPNYSSELNVNALELEDSALYLCASSPILAGGANEQYFGPGTRLLVL.

For the CDR3, the DNA is TGTGCCAGCAGTTTACTCAGGGCCGTCTACAATGAGCAGTTCTTC. Its protein is CASSLLRAVYNEQFF. The V call is TRBV27, the J call TRBJ2-1; maybe TRBD1 (5 bases). The CDR3 extends over 15 amino acids. Trimming left V 2 bases short and J 3 bases short, with 11 bases between. Germline CDR1 reads MNHEY; CDR2 reads SMNVEV (reference sequence).

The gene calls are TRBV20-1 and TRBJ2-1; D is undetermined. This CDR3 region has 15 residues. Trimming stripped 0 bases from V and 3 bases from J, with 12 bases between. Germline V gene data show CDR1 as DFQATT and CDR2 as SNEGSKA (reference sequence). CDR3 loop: CSARDVATHYNEQFF. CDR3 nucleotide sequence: TGCAGTGCTAGAGATGTGGCTACTCACTACAATGAGCAGTTCTTC.

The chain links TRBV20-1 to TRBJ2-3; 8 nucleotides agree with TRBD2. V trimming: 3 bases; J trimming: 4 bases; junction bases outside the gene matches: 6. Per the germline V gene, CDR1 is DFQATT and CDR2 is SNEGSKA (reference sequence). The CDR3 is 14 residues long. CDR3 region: CSASRPGGADTQYF. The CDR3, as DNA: TGCAGTGCTAGTCGGCCGGGGGGGGCAGATACGCAGTATTTT.

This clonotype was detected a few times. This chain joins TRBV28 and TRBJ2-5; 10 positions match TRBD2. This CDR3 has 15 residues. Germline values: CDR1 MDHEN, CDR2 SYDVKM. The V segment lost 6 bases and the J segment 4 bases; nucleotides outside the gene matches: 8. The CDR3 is CASSLGLAAPETQYF. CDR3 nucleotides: TGTGCCAGCAGCCTTGGACTAGCGGCCCCAGAGACCCAGTACTTC.

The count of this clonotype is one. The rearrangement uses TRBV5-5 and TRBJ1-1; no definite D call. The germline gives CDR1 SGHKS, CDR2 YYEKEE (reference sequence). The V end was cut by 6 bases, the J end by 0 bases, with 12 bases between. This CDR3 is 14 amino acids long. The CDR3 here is CASNPLYMNTEAFF. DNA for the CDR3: TGTGCCAGCAACCCGTTATACATGAACACTGAAGCTTTCTTT.

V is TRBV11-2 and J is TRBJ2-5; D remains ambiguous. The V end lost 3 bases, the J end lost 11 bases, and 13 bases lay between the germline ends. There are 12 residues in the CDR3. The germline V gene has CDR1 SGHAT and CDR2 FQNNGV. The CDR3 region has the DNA TGTGCCAGCAGCTTGACCGTCAATGAGCAGTACTTC. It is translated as CASSLTVNEQYF.